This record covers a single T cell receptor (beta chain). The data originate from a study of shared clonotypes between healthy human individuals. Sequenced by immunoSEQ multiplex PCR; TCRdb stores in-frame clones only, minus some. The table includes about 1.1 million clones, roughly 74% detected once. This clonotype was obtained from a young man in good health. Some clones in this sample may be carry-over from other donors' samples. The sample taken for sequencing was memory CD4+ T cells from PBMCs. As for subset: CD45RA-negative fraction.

CDR3 loop: CASRSREGNGGYTF. CDR3 coding DNA: TGTGCCAGCAGGTCTAGGGAGGGGAACGGTGGCTACACCTTC. The V and J genes are TRBV27 and TRBJ1-2, with D possibly matching TRBD1 (5 bases). The V gene lost 6 bases and the J gene lost 7 bases, with 18 bases spanning the gap. CDR1 and CDR2 (germline): MNHEY, SMNVEV (reference sequence). The CDR3 covers 14 residues.